This TCR beta chain was captured in a study of blood T cell repertoires in COVID-19. Study in general: Sites across the United States, Italy and Spain contributed samples from acute and convalescent COVID-19.

Sequencing was performed with immunoSEQ multiplex PCR; in TCRdb, only in-frame clones are kept and a portion is missing. The sample has about 400,000 clones; over 75% are singletons. Those enrolled, adults aged roughly 18 to 95 years, came from under 25 US areas. This CDR3 comprises 15 residues. J lost 4 bases, V lost 4 bases, and 7 bases had no gene match. Germline lookup yields CDR1 MNHNY and CDR2 SVGAGI (reference sequence). This TCR came from a woman aged 25 to 39 with acute COVID-19. The sample was PBMCs or T cells enriched from blood (not recorded which). The chain links TRBV6-6 to TRBJ2-7; 10 nucleotides match TRBD1. The CDR3 here is CASSSSLGQGYEQYF. The CDR3 bases are TGTGCCAGCAGTTCGTCTTTGGGACAGGGGTACGAGCAGTACTTC.